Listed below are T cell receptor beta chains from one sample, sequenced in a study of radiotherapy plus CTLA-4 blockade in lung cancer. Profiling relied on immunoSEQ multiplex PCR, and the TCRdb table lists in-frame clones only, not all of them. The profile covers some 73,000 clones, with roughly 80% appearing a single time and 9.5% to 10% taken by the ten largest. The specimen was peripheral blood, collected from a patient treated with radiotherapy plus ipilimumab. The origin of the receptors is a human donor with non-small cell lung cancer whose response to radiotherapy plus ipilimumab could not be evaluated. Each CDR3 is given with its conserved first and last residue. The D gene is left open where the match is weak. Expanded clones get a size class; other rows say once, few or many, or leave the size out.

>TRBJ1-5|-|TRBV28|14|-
TGTGCCAGCAGTCCTTCCCTGGGGGGTCAGCCCCAGCATTTT
CASSPSLGGQPQHF
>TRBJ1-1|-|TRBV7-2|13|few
TGTGCCAGCAGCTTCAAGGGAGACACTGAAGCTTTCTTT
CASSFKGDTEAFF
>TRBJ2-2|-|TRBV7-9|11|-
TGTGCCAGCAGCTTATTAGGGGAGCTGTTTTTT
CASSLLGELFF
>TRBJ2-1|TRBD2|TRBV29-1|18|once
TGCAGCGTTGAATTGGGTGGGGCTAGCGGGAGGTTTACGGTTGAGCAGTTCTTC
CSVELGGASGRFTVEQFF
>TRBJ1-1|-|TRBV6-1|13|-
TGTGCCAGCAGTCGTCAGGGTTACACTGAAGCTTTCTTT
CASSRQGYTEAFF
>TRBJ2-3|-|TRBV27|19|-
TGTGCCAGCAGTTTATCGATCCCCATCCCAGGGGCTAGCACAGATACGCAGTATTTT
CASSLSIPIPGASTDTQYF
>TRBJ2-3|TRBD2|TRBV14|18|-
TGTGCCAGCAGCCAAGTTCCTCCGGGACTAGTACGCACAGATACGCAGTATTTT
CASSQVPPGLVRTDTQYF
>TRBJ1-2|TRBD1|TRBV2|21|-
TGTGCCAGCTACATCGACGTTTTTGCCGAAGGACAGGGCGGTTCGAGCTATGGCTACACCTTC
CASYIDVFAEGQGGSSYGYTF
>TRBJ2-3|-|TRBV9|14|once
TGTGCCAGCAGCGTAGCAGTCCTCACAGATACGCAGTATTTT
CASSVAVLTDTQYF
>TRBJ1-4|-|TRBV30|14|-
TGTGCCTGGAGTGTACGCGGCGGAACCGAAAAACTGTTTTTT
CAWSVRGGTEKLFF
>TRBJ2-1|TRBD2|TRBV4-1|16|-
TGCGCCAGCAGCCGAGCGAGCGGGGGCCGTTACAATGAGCAGTTCTTC
CASSRASGGRYNEQFF
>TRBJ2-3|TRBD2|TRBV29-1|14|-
TGCAGCGTTGACCTAGCGGTTAGCACAGATACGCAGTATTTT
CSVDLAVSTDTQYF
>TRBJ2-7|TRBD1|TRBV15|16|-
TGTGCCACCAGCAGAGGAACCGGGACAGGGGGGTACGAGCAGTACTTC
CATSRGTGTGGYEQYF
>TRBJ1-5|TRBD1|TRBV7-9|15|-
TGTGCCAGCAGCCCATCACAGGGGGCTGGGCAGCCCCAGCATTTT
CASSPSQGAGQPQHF
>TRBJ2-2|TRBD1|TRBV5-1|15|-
TGCGCCAGCAGCTTGGCCCGGACAGGGGTCGGGGAGCTGTTTTTT
CASSLARTGVGELFF
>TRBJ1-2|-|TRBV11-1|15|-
TGTGCCAGCAGCTTAGGCACACACCCTCCATATGGCTACACCTTC
CASSLGTHPPYGYTF
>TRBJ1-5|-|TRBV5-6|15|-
TGTGCCAGCAGCCCCTCTTTGAGCACCCCCCAGCCCCAGCATTTT
CASSPSLSTPQPQHF
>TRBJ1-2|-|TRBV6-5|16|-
TGTGCCAGCAGTTACTCGGGGGCCCGTAATAACTATGGCTACACCTTC
CASSYSGARNNYGYTF
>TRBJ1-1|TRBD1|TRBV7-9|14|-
TGTGCCAGCCGACCGACGGACAGGGACACTGAAGCTTTCTTT
CASRPTDRDTEAFF
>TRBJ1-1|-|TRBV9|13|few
TGTGCCAGCAGCGTAGAAGGGGCCACTGAAGCTTTCTTT
CASSVEGATEAFF
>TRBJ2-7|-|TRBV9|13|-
TGTGCCAGCAGCGTAGTCGGTCAGGGCGAGCAGTACTTC
CASSVVGQGEQYF
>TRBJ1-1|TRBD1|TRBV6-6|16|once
TGTGCCAGCAGTACTCGACAGGGCCTCATGAACACTGAAGCTTTCTTT
CASSTRQGLMNTEAFF
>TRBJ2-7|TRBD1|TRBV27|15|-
TGTGCCAGCAGTTTATCTGGGACAGGGACCTACGAGCAGTACTTC
CASSLSGTGTYEQYF
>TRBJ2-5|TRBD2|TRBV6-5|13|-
TGTGCCAGCAGTCCGACTAGCGGGGAGACCCAGTACTTC
CASSPTSGETQYF
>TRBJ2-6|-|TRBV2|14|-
TGTGCCAGCAGTGAGGGGGCCTGGGCCAACGTCCTGACTTTC
CASSEGAWANVLTF
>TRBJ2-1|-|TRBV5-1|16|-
TGCGCCAGCAGCTTGGTTTACTTCCTCACCTACAATGAGCAGTTCTTC
CASSLVYFLTYNEQFF
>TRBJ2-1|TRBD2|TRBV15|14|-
TGTGCCACCAGCAGCGGGACTAGCATGAATGAGCAGTTCTTC
CATSSGTSMNEQFF
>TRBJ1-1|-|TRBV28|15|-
TGTGCCAGCAGTTCCATGGCAGGTTTCCTACGGGGAGCTTTCTTT
CASSSMAGFLRGAFF
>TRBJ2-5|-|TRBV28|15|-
TGTGCCAGCGCTCCCCCGGGCAGGGTGGGGGAGACCCAGTACTTC
CASAPPGRVGETQYF
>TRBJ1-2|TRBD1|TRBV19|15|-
TGTGCCAGTAACGAGAGAGGGGGCTTGAACTATGGCTACACCTTC
CASNERGGLNYGYTF
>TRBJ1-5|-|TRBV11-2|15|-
TGTGCCAGCAGCTTAGAAGGGGTTAGCAATCAGCCCCAGCATTTT
CASSLEGVSNQPQHF
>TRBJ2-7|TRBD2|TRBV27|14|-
TGTGCCAGCAGTTTCCAGCGGGAGTCCTACGAGCAGTACTTC
CASSFQRESYEQYF
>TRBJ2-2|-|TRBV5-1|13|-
TGCGCCAGCAGCCTAACTAGTTCCGGGGAGCTGTTTTTT
CASSLTSSGELFF
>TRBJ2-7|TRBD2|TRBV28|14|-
TGTGCCAGCAGCCTATCCGGGACTAGCGACGAGCAGTACTTC
CASSLSGTSDEQYF
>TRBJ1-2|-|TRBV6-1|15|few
TGTGCCAGCAGGATGTTCAGTGGGGGGGTCTATGGCTACACCTTC
CASRMFSGGVYGYTF